One sample yielded the 10 T cell receptor beta chains listed below, sequenced in a study of shared clonotypes between healthy human individuals. TCRdb's table, derived via immunoSEQ multiplex PCR, lists solely in-frame clones and lacks some. The profile covers 2 million to 2.5 million clones, with around 93% appearing a single time and around 0.35% taken by the ten largest. Sequenced sample: naive CD4+ T cells from PBMCs. Subset denoted: CD45RA+ positively selected. The receptors come from a man aged 18 to 30 in good health. Some clones in this sample may be carry-over from other donors' samples.

The table lists this clone with a few counts. V is TRBV4-3 and J is TRBJ1-2; possibly TRBD1 for D (5 bases). Germline V lookup: CDR1 LGHNA, CDR2 YSLEER. This CDR3 has 13 amino acids. V was cut by 2 bases and J by 8 bases, with 12 bases left in between. The DNA of the CDR3 is TGCGCCAGCAGCCAATGGGGCGGAGAAGGCTACACCTTC. Translation gives CASSQWGGEGYTF.

The rearrangement joins TRBV18 to TRBJ2-7; 8 nucleotides agree with TRBD2. Germline V CDR1 and CDR2: KGHSH, LQKENI. This CDR3 region has 17 residues. The V gene end was trimmed by 6 bases and the J gene end by 5 bases; junction bases not matched to a gene: 18. CDR3 residues: CASSPWRIGTRGNEQYF. The CDR3 DNA is TGTGCCAGCTCTCCATGGAGAATCGGGACTAGGGGAAACGAGCAGTACTTC.

The chain uses TRBV28 and TRBJ1-1; possible D gene TRBD1, 6 bases. CDR1 MDHEN and CDR2 SYDVKM come from the germline V gene. This CDR3 has 16 residues. V lost 1 base and J 5 bases, leaving 17 bases between the germline ends. CDR3 coding DNA: TGTGCCAGCAGTTTATCAGGGGCCCTCGGGAGAACTGAAGCTTTCTTT. It codes for CASSLSGALGRTEAFF.

This clone came up a few times. The chain combines TRBV2 with TRBJ1-2; D call uncertain. Germline V gene sequence: CDR1 SNHLY, CDR2 FYNNEI. V was pared by 7 bases and J by 4 bases, with 4 bases between. This CDR3 comprises 10 residues. The CDR3 loop is CASTLYGYTF. CDR3 DNA sequence: TGTGCCAGCACCCTCTATGGCTACACCTTC.

The rearrangement links TRBV10-3 to TRBJ2-1; D call uncertain. The V and J ends lost 2 bases and 6 bases respectively, with 8 bases between them. In germline, CDR1 is ENHRY, CDR2 SYGVKD. There are 13 residues in the CDR3. The CDR3 here is CAISEDSFNEQFF. CDR3 in DNA: TGTGCCATCAGTGAGGACTCGTTCAATGAGCAGTTCTTC.

The chain has TRBV5-1 and TRBJ2-7; D gene unclear. V lost 3 bases and J 3 bases, leaving 4 bases between the germline ends. Germline CDR1 is SGHRS and CDR2 is YFSETQ. The CDR3 covers 11 residues. CDR3 in amino acids: CASSSVYEQYF. DNA of the CDR3: TGCGCCAGCAGCTCAGTCTACGAGCAGTACTTC.

CDR3 sequence: CASKGTGDYGYTF. In DNA, the CDR3 is TGTGCCAGCAAAGGGACAGGGGATTATGGCTACACCTTC. This sequence joins TRBV28 and TRBJ1-2, with 10 bases that match TRBD1. This CDR3 contains 13 residues. J was trimmed by 5 bases and V by 7 bases; bases with no gene match: 4. Looked up from germline, CDR1 is MDHEN and CDR2 is SYDVKM.

This chain links TRBV7-2 with TRBJ2-7, with 7 positions matching TRBD1. After removal of 5 bases from V and 2 bases from J, the junction contained 6 bases not matched to a gene. In germline, CDR1 is SGHTA, CDR2 FQGNSA. The CDR3 contains 14 residues. CDR3 bases: TGTGCCAGCAGCACCCGGACAGGTGCCTACGAGCAGTACTTC. This sequence encodes CASSTRTGAYEQYF.

CDR3 region: CASSPPAGGRSPLHF. In DNA, the CDR3 is TGTGCCAGCAGTCCCCCTGCAGGGGGGAGATCACCCCTCCACTTT. The chain employs TRBV28 and TRBJ1-6; 7 nucleotides match TRBD1. Germline lookup yields CDR1 MDHEN and CDR2 SYDVKM. Losses at the gene ends were 5 bases for V and 10 bases for J; bases not matched to a gene: 11. The CDR3 is made up of 15 amino acids.

As concerns this clone: No conserved phenylalanine or tryptophan ends this CDR3, so it is likely a read error. The DNA is left out, because the CDR3 cannot be placed on it with certainty; the CDR3 is given as TCRdb lists it. The chain uses TRBV2 and TRBJ2-7; the D call of TRBD2 is as the table states it, not checked on the DNA. Both ends counted, the CDR3 spans 12 residues. Per germline, CDR1 SNHLY and CDR2 FYNNEI. CDR3 in amino acids: CASSELAADWNC.